These 9 T cell receptor beta chains originate from one sample sequenced in a study of T cell changes during pregnancy in multiple sclerosis. Clones were sequenced by immunoSEQ multiplex PCR, and TCRdb holds only the in-frame ones, with some missing. There are tens of thousands of clones in the sample; approximately 91% occur only once, and approximately 1.5% lies in the top ten. The specimen was peripheral blood, collected in the third trimester of pregnancy. The receptors stem from a female donor with multiple sclerosis, enrolled in a pregnancy study.

The chain joins TRBV5-1 to TRBJ2-2; D is possibly TRBD2 (5 bases). Trimming stripped 4 bases from V and 6 bases from J, with 16 bases between. The CDR3 is 15 amino acids. Germline V gene sequence: CDR1 SGHRS, CDR2 YFSETQ. The CDR3 DNA is TGCGCCAGCAGCCCCAGTCGTGGGAGTCCCGGGGAGCTGTTTTTT. It translates to CASSPSRGSPGELFF.

The chain combines TRBV2 with TRBJ1-3; 9 bases match TRBD1. CDR3 length: 15 residues. Trimming removed 6 bases from V and 4 bases from J; junction bases left unmatched: 7. In germline, CDR1 is SNHLY, CDR2 FYNNEI. The CDR3 loop reads CASSDGDRVGNTIYF. Here the CDR3 DNA reads TGTGCCAGCAGCGACGGGGACAGGGTGGGAAACACCATATATTTT.

The J gene is TRBJ1-5, the V gene TRBV27; D might be TRBD1 (6 bases). V lost 6 bases and J 9 bases, leaving 12 bases between the germline ends. CDR1 and CDR2 from the germline V gene are MNHEY and SMNVEV (reference sequence). The CDR3 contains 12 residues. The DNA for the CDR3 is TGTGCCAGCAGGTCCCAGGGGTTGCCCCAGCATTTT. Translating gives CASRSQGLPQHF.

The chain has TRBV5-1 and TRBJ2-7; a possible D gene is TRBD2 (6 bases). The CDR3 runs 14 residues. Trimming stripped 3 bases from V and 2 bases from J, with 12 bases between. Germline CDR1 reads SGHRS; CDR2 reads YFSETQ. The CDR3 DNA sequence: TGCGCCAGCAGCTCCGGGGGACGGCCCTACGAGCAGTACTTC. Its protein is CASSSGGRPYEQYF. Full variable domain (rest looked up from reference TRBV5-1 and TRBJ2-7): KAGVTQTPRYLIKTRGQQVTLSCSPISGHRSVSWYQQTPGQGLQFLFEYFSETQRNKGNFPGRFSGRQFSNSRSEMNVSTLELGDSALYLCASSSGGRPYEQYFGPGTRLTVT.

The rearrangement uses TRBV27 and TRBJ1-2, with 8 positions matching TRBD1. The CDR3 covers 15 residues. Germline V gives CDR1 MNHEY, CDR2 SMNVEV (reference sequence). The ends lost 6 bases at V and 8 bases at J; junction bases unmatched: 14. The CDR3 sequence is CASSWTGKYLIGYTF. In DNA form, the CDR3 reads TGTGCCAGCAGCTGGACAGGGAAGTATCTAATAGGCTACACCTTC.

A single count supports this clone. V is TRBV2 and J is TRBJ2-1; unclear D gene. The V end was cut by 7 bases, the J end by 6 bases, with 13 bases between. Germline V gives CDR1 SNHLY, CDR2 FYNNEI. This CDR3 region has 13 residues. CDR3 nucleotides: TGTGCCAGCACGAAATATCCGAGCAATGAGCAGTTCTTC. Translating gives CASTKYPSNEQFF.

The chain combines TRBV7-9 with TRBJ2-1, with TRBD2 matching 8 bases. The CDR3 sequence is 15 residues long. Unmatched junction bases numbered 7, after V lost 5 bases and J lost 4 bases. From germline, CDR1 is SEHNR and CDR2 FQNEAQ (reference sequence). CDR3 amino acids: CASSPRGGMYNEQFF. CDR3 DNA sequence: TGTGCCAGCAGCCCCCGGGGGGGGATGTACAATGAGCAGTTCTTC.

The chain combines TRBV5-1 with TRBJ1-1; no reliable D call. Germline values: CDR1 SGHRS, CDR2 YFSETQ. This CDR3 spans 14 amino acids. Deletions cut 4 bases from V and 1 base from J, with 11 bases between. This CDR3 reads CASSRGVGNTEAFF. The CDR3 DNA sequence: TGCGCCAGCAGCCGGGGTGTGGGGAACACTGAAGCTTTCTTT.

The chain combines TRBV6-6 with TRBJ1-1; 10 nucleotides match TRBD1. Germline loops: CDR1 MNHNY, CDR2 SVGAGI (reference sequence). Trimming removed 6 bases from V and 2 bases from J; junction bases left unmatched: 9. CDR3 length: 16 residues. The CDR3 nucleotides read TGTGCCAGCAGCCCGGGACAGGGGATTAGAAACACTGAAGCTTTCTTT. Its protein product is CASSPGQGIRNTEAFF.